The rows below give T cell receptor beta chains drawn from one sample of a study of response to subunit inactivated influenza vaccine. TCRdb processed the RT-PCR reads anew with MiXCR; each CDR3 protein has one entry. The table has roughly 500,000 distinct CDR3 sequences, more than 15% seen once; the top ten hold less than 4%. Here the sequenced sample was CD4+ T cells sorted from PBMCs, taken 23 to 25 months after vaccination. The receptors derive from a man between 50 and 69 years old who received an inactivated influenza vaccine. Each CDR3 is given with its conserved first and last residue. Fields, in order: J gene, V gene, clone size, D gene, CDR3 DNA, CDR3 protein. D genes are given only for firm matches. Only some rows state a clone size, as once, few, many or a class for expanded clones.

TRBJ2-1 | TRBV11-3 | - | TRBD1 | TGTGCCAGCAGCCACAGGGGCGTCGGCTACAATGAGCAGTTCTTC | CASSHRGVGYNEQFF
TRBJ2-1 | TRBV14 | - | - | TGTGCCAGCAGCCAAGATCGGGTTTCGGAGGCTGAGCAGTTCTTC | CASSQDRVSEAEQFF
TRBJ2-5 | TRBV27 | few | - | TGTGCCAGCAGTCCGATAGGGAGAAGGGAAGAGACCCAGTACTTC | CASSPIGRREETQYF
TRBJ2-7 | TRBV5-6 | - | - | TGTGCCAGCAGCCGGGAGCATATCTACGAGCAGTACTTC | CASSREHIYEQYF
TRBJ2-2 | TRBV6-2/TRBV6-3 | - | - | TGTGCCAGCTTGAGACGGGGCACCGGGGAGCTGTTTTTT | CASLRRGTGELFF
TRBJ2-4 | TRBV20-1 | few | - | TGCAGTGCTAGAGCCGGGACTTCGGGCATTCAGTACTTC | CSARAGTSGIQYF
TRBJ2-2 | TRBV12-3/TRBV12-4 | - | TRBD2 | TGTGCCACCCGAGTCGGTAGCGGGCCCGCCGGGGAGCTGTTTTTT | CATRVGSGPAGELFF
TRBJ2-7 | TRBV4-2 | - | - | TGTGCCAGCAGCCAAGTGGGGAAGGGCCCGGGATACGAGCAGTACTTC | CASSQVGKGPGYEQYF
TRBJ1-3 | TRBV5-1 | few | - | TGCGCCAGCAGCCGTCCCGGGACAGGAAACACCATATATTTT | CASSRPGTGNTIYF
TRBJ1-4 | TRBV28 | - | - | TGTGCCAGCAGAGGACAGCGAACAACTAATGAAAAACTGTTTTTT | CASRGQRTTNEKLFF
TRBJ2-7 | TRBV5-1 | few | TRBD1 | TGCGCCAGCAAGAGGACAGGTGAGACCTACGAGCAGTACTTC | CASKRTGETYEQYF
TRBJ2-1 | TRBV11-1 | - | TRBD2 | TGTGCCAGCAGCCACGGACTAGCGGGAGGTCCGAGCTCCTACAATGAGCAGTTCTTC | CASSHGLAGGPSSYNEQFF
TRBJ2-5 | TRBV3-1 | few | TRBD2 | TGTGCCAGCAGCCAACACTCAAGCGGGAGACAAGAGACCCAGTACTTC | CASSQHSSGRQETQYF
TRBJ1-5 | TRBV5-1 | few | - | TGCGCCAGCAGCTTGGCTTCAGGGGCTTTCAATCAGCCCCAGCATTTT | CASSLASGAFNQPQHF
TRBJ2-1 | TRBV7-2 | - | TRBD2 | TGTGCCAGCAGCACTGGGACTAGCGGGAAAGTCTACAATGAGCAGTTCTTC | CASSTGTSGKVYNEQFF
TRBJ1-6 | TRBV29-1 | few | - | TGCAGCGCCGTCTGGGGGTCTTCACCCCTCCACTTT | CSAVWGSSPLHF
TRBJ2-1 | TRBV24-1 | few | TRBD2 | TGTGCCACCAGTGATACAGGGGCTAGCGGGGCCAATGAGCAGTTCTTC | CATSDTGASGANEQFF
TRBJ2-4 | TRBV5-1 | - | - | TGCGCCAGCAGCTTGGGGTCAGGGCAAAACATTCAGTACTTC | CASSLGSGQNIQYF
TRBJ2-2 | TRBV7-3 | few | - | TGTGCCAGCAGCACCGGAGCGGTCGGGGAGCTGTTTTTT | CASSTGAVGELFF
TRBJ2-2 | TRBV20-1 | - | TRBD2 | TGCAGTGCTTCCAGCGGGAGGGTAGGCACCGGGGAGCTGTTTTTT | CSASSGRVGTGELFF
TRBJ2-7 | TRBV12-3/TRBV12-4 | - | - | TGTGCCAGCGGGATTGGACAGAGGAGCTCCTACGAGCAGTACTTC | CASGIGQRSSYEQYF
TRBJ2-3 | TRBV7-3 | - | TRBD2 | TGTGCCAGCAGCCCTCCGGGTAGCGGGAGGGCAGATACGCAGTATTTT | CASSPPGSGRADTQYF
TRBJ2-3 | TRBV6-2/TRBV6-3 | - | TRBD2 | TGTGCCAGCAGCACAGCGGGAGGGCCCTCGGGTACGCAGTATTTT | CASSTAGGPSGTQYF
TRBJ2-7 | TRBV14 | few | - | TGTGCCAGCAGCCGGAGACGGAACTCCTACGAGCAGTACTTC | CASSRRRNSYEQYF
TRBJ1-6 | TRBV27 | few | - | TGTGCCAGCAGTTTAAACCCACCGACGGGGATCCATTCACCCCTCCACTTT | CASSLNPPTGIHSPLHF
TRBJ2-7 | TRBV12-3/TRBV12-4 | - | - | TGTGCCAGCAGTTTAAGCCTCTACGAGCAGTACTTC | CASSLSLYEQYF
TRBJ1-1 | TRBV7-9 | - | - | TGTGCCAGCAGCTTATCAACAGGGTTCACTGAAGCTTTCTTT | CASSLSTGFTEAFF
TRBJ1-1 | TRBV3-1 | few | - | TGTGCCAGCAGCCAAGTACTCAGGTCGTCGGGGGGCACTGAAGCTTTCTTT | CASSQVLRSSGGTEAFF
TRBJ1-2 | TRBV5-1 | - | - | TGCGCCAGCAGCGAACTACAGCAGGATGGCTACACCTTC | CASSELQQDGYTF
TRBJ2-2 | TRBV9 | many | - | TGTGCCAGCAGCGTAGGGATCGGCGGAAGGGGGAACACCGGGGAGCTGTTTTTT | CASSVGIGGRGNTGELFF